These T cell receptor beta chains were read from a single sample in a study of blood T cell repertoires in COVID-19. Produced via immunoSEQ multiplex PCR; TCRdb's table is partial and in-frame only. Among more than 65,000 clones listed, roughly 78% were seen once. The sequenced material came from peripheral blood. The receptors derive from a human donor in a cohort sampled during active COVID-19. CDR3s include the opening cysteine and the closing phenylalanine or tryptophan. Each record gives: V gene, D gene, J gene, clone size, CDR3 protein, CDR3 DNA. A D gene is named only where the DNA matches it firmly. For some rows the clone size is stated as once, few or many, or as a class when expanded; others skip it.

v_call: TRBV11-3; d_call: -; j_call: TRBJ1-2; clone_size: -; cdr3_aa: CASSLSLSVYGYTF; cdr3_nt: TGTGCCAGCAGCTTATCCCTCTCGGTCTATGGCTACACCTTC
v_call: TRBV6-5; d_call: -; j_call: TRBJ1-1; clone_size: -; cdr3_aa: CASSGGLDTEAFF; cdr3_nt: TGTGCCAGTTCCGGGGGTTTGGACACTGAAGCTTTCTTT
v_call: TRBV7-6; d_call: -; j_call: TRBJ1-5; clone_size: -; cdr3_aa: CASSLEAGSGQPQHF; cdr3_nt: TGTGCCAGCAGCTTAGAGGCGGGTTCGGGCCAGCCCCAGCATTTT
v_call: TRBV6-1; d_call: TRBD1; j_call: TRBJ1-2; clone_size: -; cdr3_aa: CASSEFGDSFYGYTF; cdr3_nt: TGTGCCAGCAGTGAATTCGGGGACAGTTTCTATGGCTACACCTTC
v_call: TRBV6-5; d_call: -; j_call: TRBJ1-5; clone_size: -; cdr3_aa: CASILGGIRQPQHF; cdr3_nt: TGTGCCAGCATACTCGGGGGGATAAGACAGCCCCAGCATTTT
v_call: TRBV11-3; d_call: -; j_call: TRBJ1-4; clone_size: -; cdr3_aa: CASSPSGSEEKLFF; cdr3_nt: TGTGCCAGCAGCCCCTCCGGGTCGGAGGAAAAACTGTTTTTT
v_call: TRBV5-1; d_call: -; j_call: TRBJ2-1; clone_size: -; cdr3_aa: CASSSQNEQFF; cdr3_nt: TGCGCCAGCAGCTCCCAGAATGAGCAGTTCTTC
v_call: TRBV10-1; d_call: TRBD1; j_call: TRBJ1-1; clone_size: -; cdr3_aa: CARVTGDRAEAFF; cdr3_nt: TGCGCCAGGGTGACAGGGGACCGAGCTGAAGCTTTCTTT
v_call: TRBV28; d_call: TRBD1; j_call: TRBJ2-1; clone_size: -; cdr3_aa: CASSLLHGTGAYNEQFF; cdr3_nt: TGTGCCAGCAGTTTACTCCACGGGACAGGGGCGTACAATGAGCAGTTCTTC
v_call: TRBV10-1; d_call: TRBD1; j_call: TRBJ2-6; clone_size: -; cdr3_aa: CASPRQGPVSGANVLTF; cdr3_nt: TGCGCCAGCCCACGACAGGGGCCTGTATCTGGGGCCAACGTCCTGACTTTC
v_call: TRBV6-1; d_call: -; j_call: TRBJ2-7; clone_size: -; cdr3_aa: CASSERSQGYEQYF; cdr3_nt: TGTGCCAGCAGTGAACGGTCACAGGGCTACGAGCAGTACTTC
v_call: TRBV7-2; d_call: -; j_call: TRBJ1-3; clone_size: -; cdr3_aa: CASSPTQVVSGNTIYF; cdr3_nt: TGTGCCAGCAGCCCCACGCAGGTAGTCTCTGGAAACACCATATATTTT
v_call: TRBV7-2; d_call: TRBD2; j_call: TRBJ2-7; clone_size: -; cdr3_aa: CASSFWGGTGRTSAEQYF; cdr3_nt: TGTGCCAGCAGCTTTTGGGGGGGAACGGGACGGACTTCGGCCGAGCAGTACTTC
v_call: TRBV7-9; d_call: -; j_call: TRBJ1-1; clone_size: -; cdr3_aa: CASSLRAEAFF; cdr3_nt: TGTGCCAGCAGCTTACGGGCTGAAGCTTTCTTT
v_call: TRBV6-5; d_call: TRBD1; j_call: TRBJ1-6; clone_size: once; cdr3_aa: CASTPPGGNSPLHF; cdr3_nt: TGTGCCAGCACCCCCCCAGGGGGAAATTCACCCCTCCACTTT
v_call: TRBV7-2; d_call: TRBD1; j_call: TRBJ2-7; clone_size: -; cdr3_aa: CASSPTGTGAYEQYF; cdr3_nt: TGTGCCAGCAGCCCAACAGGGACAGGGGCCTACGAGCAGTACTTC
v_call: TRBV18; d_call: TRBD2; j_call: TRBJ2-3; clone_size: -; cdr3_aa: CASSLGRTTDTQYF; cdr3_nt: TGTGCCAGCTCCCTCGGGAGGACCACAGATACGCAGTATTTT
v_call: TRBV10-3; d_call: TRBD1; j_call: TRBJ1-1; clone_size: -; cdr3_aa: CAIRRDRKGSMNTEAFF; cdr3_nt: TGTGCCATCAGGAGGGACAGGAAGGGGTCCATGAACACTGAAGCTTTCTTT
v_call: TRBV9; d_call: -; j_call: TRBJ2-1; clone_size: -; cdr3_aa: CASSVDGNRVRGSEQFF; cdr3_nt: TGTGCCAGCAGCGTAGACGGAAATAGGGTAAGGGGCAGTGAGCAGTTCTTC
v_call: TRBV3-1/TRBV3-2; d_call: -; j_call: TRBJ1-1; clone_size: -; cdr3_aa: CASGGGETRNTEAFF; cdr3_nt: TGTGCCAGCGGCGGCGGGGAAACGAGGAACACTGAAGCTTTCTTT
v_call: TRBV10-2; d_call: TRBD2; j_call: TRBJ2-1; clone_size: once; cdr3_aa: CASSELAGGRGEQFF; cdr3_nt: TGCGCCAGCAGTGAACTAGCGGGGGGCCGTGGTGAGCAGTTCTTC
v_call: TRBV5-1; d_call: -; j_call: TRBJ1-5; clone_size: -; cdr3_aa: CASSWAGGNQPQHF; cdr3_nt: TGCGCCAGCAGCTGGGCGGGAGGAAATCAGCCCCAGCATTTT
v_call: TRBV6-5; d_call: TRBD2; j_call: TRBJ2-7; clone_size: -; cdr3_aa: CASRASGTGEQYF; cdr3_nt: TGTGCCAGCAGAGCTAGCGGGACGGGGGAGCAGTACTTC
v_call: TRBV7-8; d_call: -; j_call: TRBJ1-3; clone_size: once; cdr3_aa: CASQGWSGNTIYF; cdr3_nt: TGTGCCAGCCAGGGGTGGTCTGGAAACACCATATATTTT
v_call: TRBV4-3; d_call: -; j_call: TRBJ2-2; clone_size: -; cdr3_aa: CASSQEGWQEDTGELFF; cdr3_nt: TGCGCCAGCAGCCAAGAGGGTTGGCAGGAGGACACCGGGGAGCTGTTTTTT
v_call: TRBV7-3; d_call: -; j_call: TRBJ1-1; clone_size: -; cdr3_aa: CASSANRENTEAFF; cdr3_nt: TGTGCCAGCAGCGCCAACAGGGAGAACACTGAAGCTTTCTTT
v_call: TRBV7-9; d_call: TRBD2; j_call: TRBJ2-7; clone_size: -; cdr3_aa: CASSFGLAGESYEQYF; cdr3_nt: TGTGCCAGCAGCTTTGGACTAGCGGGGGAGTCCTACGAGCAGTACTTC
v_call: TRBV5-1; d_call: TRBD2; j_call: TRBJ2-5; clone_size: -; cdr3_aa: CASSSGTSGKETQYF; cdr3_nt: TGCGCCAGCAGCTCCGGGACTAGCGGAAAAGAGACCCAGTACTTC
v_call: TRBV7-8; d_call: -; j_call: TRBJ1-4; clone_size: -; cdr3_aa: CASSLVAGKELFF; cdr3_nt: TGTGCCAGCAGCTTAGTGGCGGGGAAGGAACTGTTTTTT
v_call: TRBV9; d_call: -; j_call: TRBJ1-5; clone_size: -; cdr3_aa: CASSARGNQPQHF; cdr3_nt: TGTGCCAGCAGCGCCAGGGGAAATCAGCCCCAGCATTTT
v_call: TRBV6-5; d_call: TRBD1; j_call: TRBJ2-7; clone_size: -; cdr3_aa: CASGQGAAYEQYF; cdr3_nt: TGTGCCAGCGGCCAGGGGGCAGCCTACGAGCAGTACTTC
v_call: TRBV10-1; d_call: TRBD1; j_call: TRBJ1-2; clone_size: -; cdr3_aa: CASSGPPGTGSNYGYTF; cdr3_nt: TGCGCCAGCAGCGGTCCACCCGGGACAGGGTCAAACTATGGCTACACCTTC
v_call: TRBV2; d_call: -; j_call: TRBJ1-2; clone_size: -; cdr3_aa: CASSETGYGYTF; cdr3_nt: TGTGCCAGCAGTGAGACGGGCTATGGCTACACCTTC
v_call: TRBV7-9; d_call: -; j_call: TRBJ1-4; clone_size: -; cdr3_aa: CASSQNLGAGPRLNEKLFF; cdr3_nt: TGTGCCAGCAGCCAGAACCTGGGGGCCGGACCAAGACTTAATGAAAAACTGTTTTTT
v_call: TRBV19; d_call: TRBD1; j_call: TRBJ1-1; clone_size: -; cdr3_aa: CASRSTGPTEAFF; cdr3_nt: TGTGCCAGTAGATCGACAGGGCCCACTGAAGCTTTCTTT
v_call: TRBV7-9; d_call: TRBD1; j_call: TRBJ2-1; clone_size: -; cdr3_aa: CASSLKGQGYNEQFF; cdr3_nt: TGTGCCAGCAGCTTAAAGGGACAGGGGTACAATGAGCAGTTCTTC
v_call: TRBV5-1; d_call: -; j_call: TRBJ1-1; clone_size: once; cdr3_aa: CASSLVVGENTEAFF; cdr3_nt: TGCGCCAGCAGCTTGGTCGTAGGAGAAAACACTGAAGCTTTCTTT
v_call: TRBV27; d_call: -; j_call: TRBJ2-7; clone_size: -; cdr3_aa: CASSFVTGSSYEQYF; cdr3_nt: TGTGCCAGCAGTTTTGTAACAGGATCTTCCTACGAGCAGTACTTC
v_call: TRBV19; d_call: TRBD1; j_call: TRBJ2-7; clone_size: -; cdr3_aa: CASSLRTGESYEQYF; cdr3_nt: TGTGCCAGTAGTCTCCGGACAGGGGAATCCTACGAGCAGTACTTC
v_call: TRBV6-6; d_call: -; j_call: TRBJ2-7; clone_size: -; cdr3_aa: CASSSPLEPEQYF; cdr3_nt: TGTGCCAGCAGCTCCCCCTTAGAACCCGAGCAGTACTTC
v_call: TRBV7-2; d_call: TRBD1; j_call: TRBJ1-4; clone_size: -; cdr3_aa: CASSLVGQGSGEKLFF; cdr3_nt: TGTGCCAGCAGCCTCGTTGGACAGGGGTCGGGAGAAAAACTGTTTTTT
v_call: TRBV5-1; d_call: -; j_call: TRBJ1-2; clone_size: -; cdr3_aa: CASSSELIGGIDGYTF; cdr3_nt: TGCGCCAGCAGCTCAGAACTAATAGGGGGTATCGATGGCTACACCTTC
v_call: TRBV4-3; d_call: TRBD1; j_call: TRBJ2-7; clone_size: -; cdr3_aa: CASSPGTGVEQYF; cdr3_nt: TGCGCCAGCAGCCCCGGGACAGGGGTCGAGCAGTACTTC
v_call: TRBV7-9; d_call: -; j_call: TRBJ2-2; clone_size: once; cdr3_aa: CASSIGGLNTGELFF; cdr3_nt: TGTGCCAGCAGCATCGGGGGACTGAACACCGGGGAGCTGTTTTTT
v_call: TRBV7-2; d_call: TRBD1; j_call: TRBJ2-7; clone_size: -; cdr3_aa: CASSRTGGFSSYEQYF; cdr3_nt: TGTGCCAGCAGCCGGACAGGGGGCTTCAGCTCCTACGAGCAGTACTTC
v_call: TRBV9; d_call: -; j_call: TRBJ1-1; clone_size: -; cdr3_aa: CASSVAEGTEAFF; cdr3_nt: TGTGCCAGCAGCGTAGCTGAGGGCACTGAAGCTTTCTTT
v_call: TRBV6-5; d_call: -; j_call: TRBJ1-5; clone_size: -; cdr3_aa: CASRLARDQPQHF; cdr3_nt: TGTGCCAGCAGGTTAGCACGGGATCAGCCCCAGCATTTT
v_call: TRBV30; d_call: TRBD1; j_call: TRBJ1-6; clone_size: -; cdr3_aa: CAWSPTGGPNSPLHF; cdr3_nt: TGTGCCTGGAGCCCGACAGGGGGTCCTAATTCACCCCTCCACTTT
v_call: TRBV11-2; d_call: TRBD2; j_call: TRBJ2-2; clone_size: -; cdr3_aa: CASSLSSGLTGELFF; cdr3_nt: TGTGCCAGCAGCCTTTCTAGCGGACTCACCGGGGAGCTGTTTTTT
v_call: TRBV12-3/TRBV12-4; d_call: -; j_call: TRBJ1-1; clone_size: -; cdr3_aa: CASSFGTTEAFF; cdr3_nt: TGTGCCAGCAGTTTTGGGACAACTGAAGCTTTCTTT
v_call: TRBV4-2; d_call: TRBD2; j_call: TRBJ2-5; clone_size: -; cdr3_aa: CASSQEGLAGGWRETQYF; cdr3_nt: TGTGCCAGCAGCCAAGAGGGACTAGCGGGGGGTTGGAGAGAGACCCAGTACTTC